Presented here are 27 T cell receptor beta chains from one specimen sequenced in a study of cytomegalovirus exposure and HLA in healthy donors (dated by TCRdb to about 2017). The method behind the library was the immunoSEQ multiplex PCR assay. For the multiplex PCR, a mixture combining 60 forward primers for TCR Vbeta segments and 13 reverse primers for TCR Jbeta segments was used. The table was pulled from immuneACCESS by TCRdb, which kept in-frame rearrangements only. Such tables lose some clones; where checked, under half of the loss comes from unresolved V genes, and the rest has no known cause. The sample profile shows fewer than 90,000 clones; about 74% of them were found once. The ten largest account for 3.7% of the sample. Sequences were obtained from PBMCs. The receptor source for this set is a man aged 25-40 years in good health and CMV-seronegative.

This sequence joins TRBV6-5 and TRBJ2-2; D possibly corresponds to TRBD1 (5 bases). Germline V lookup: CDR1 MNHEY, CDR2 SVGAGI. With 2 bases removed from V and 5 bases from J, the gap between germline ends came to 15 bases. CDR3 length equals 16 residues. The CDR3 here is CASSYETIRVTGELFF. The CDR3 region has the DNA TGTGCCAGCAGTTACGAAACCATCAGGGTAACCGGGGAGCTGTTTTTT.

The J gene is TRBJ2-7, the V gene TRBV7-2, with TRBD2 matching 7 bases. V shed 1 base, J shed 6 bases, and the junction held 12 bases outside the gene matches. This CDR3 comprises 16 residues. Per the germline V gene, CDR1 is SGHTA and CDR2 is FQGNSA. CDR3 loop: CASSLVAGEGLFEQYF. The CDR3, as DNA: TGTGCCAGCAGCTTAGTGGCGGGGGAGGGCCTGTTCGAGCAGTACTTC.

The gene calls are TRBV30 and TRBJ1-1; tentatively, D is TRBD1 (5 bases). CDR3 length: 13 amino acids. The V gene's germline CDR1 is GTSNPN and CDR2 SVGIG (reference sequence). With 0 bases removed from V and 3 bases from J, the gap between germline ends came to 8 bases. CDR3 residues: CAWSVRGDTEAFF. CDR3 in DNA: TGTGCCTGGAGTGTACGGGGGGACACTGAAGCTTTCTTT.

This clone was picked up one time. Here the CDR3 DNA reads TGTGCCAGCAGCCTTGGGACAGGGGGCCGGTACGAGCAGTACTTC. This gives the protein CASSLGTGGRYEQYF. The chain carries TRBV28 and TRBJ2-7; 12 bases line up with TRBD1. With 6 bases clipped from V and 4 bases from J, the junction kept 7 bases outside the gene matches. This CDR3 is built from 15 residues. The germline V gene encodes CDR1 MDHEN and CDR2 SYDVKM.

The chain recombines TRBV4-1 with TRBJ2-5; 8 bases match TRBD2. Germline V gives CDR1 MGHRA, CDR2 YSYEKL. This CDR3 has 16 amino acids. V gave up 4 bases and J gave up 3 bases; unmatched junction bases: 10. CDR3 in DNA: TGCGCCAGCAGCCCAACCACAGCGGGAGCAGAAGAGACCCAGTACTTC. Its protein is CASSPTTAGAEETQYF.

CDR3 residues: CASSTGTISTDTQYF. In DNA form, the CDR3 reads TGCGCCAGCAGTACCGGGACTATTAGCACAGATACGCAGTATTTT. The chain combines TRBV10-2 with TRBJ2-3; 7 bases are shared with TRBD2. The germline CDR1 and CDR2 sequences are WSHSY and SAAADI. V dropped 5 bases and J dropped 0; count of bases not matched to a gene: 5. The CDR3 contains 15 residues.

The chain carries TRBV12-5 and TRBJ1-1; tentative D call: TRBD1 (5 bases). The V end was cut by 0 bases, the J end by 4 bases, with 27 bases between. The CDR3 runs to 20 residues. Looked up from germline, CDR1 is LGHNT and CDR2 is FRNRAP. CDR3 in DNA: TGTGCTAGTGGTTTGGTAAATCCGGGGCAGGGCGTGAGGCGGGGCACTGAAGCTTTCTTT. The encoded protein is CASGLVNPGQGVRRGTEAFF.

The CDR3 is CAISFGTSGSYEQYF. In nucleotides, the CDR3 is TGTGCCATCAGCTTCGGGACTAGCGGGAGCTATGAGCAGTACTTC. The chain links TRBV10-3 to TRBJ2-7; 14 bases map to TRBD2. V was pared by 6 bases and J by 7 bases, with 8 bases of the junction left unmatched. From germline, CDR1 is ENHRY and CDR2 SYGVKD. This CDR3 has 15 residues.

The rearrangement uses TRBV30 and TRBJ2-5; 11 bases line up with TRBD2. Per germline, CDR1 GTSNPN and CDR2 SVGIG (reference sequence). After removal of 2 bases from V and 4 bases from J, the junction contained 3 bases not matched to a gene. CDR3 size: 14 residues. CDR3 loop: CAWSTSGGLETQYF. The DNA for the CDR3 is TGTGCCTGGAGTACTAGCGGGGGCTTAGAGACCCAGTACTTC.

The V gene is TRBV7-8, the J gene TRBJ2-2; D may be TRBD2 (7 bases). The V end was cut by 5 bases, the J end by 2 bases, with 21 bases between. The CDR3 has 18 residues. Germline V gene lookup returns CDR1 SGHVS and CDR2 FQNEAQ. In nucleotides, the CDR3 is TGTGCCAGCAGCCCAGGGGTAGGGCTAGCGGAAAACACCGGGGAGCTGTTTTTT. As protein: CASSPGVGLAENTGELFF.

This clone came up once. The rearrangement joins TRBV5-6 to TRBJ2-5, with 11 bases lining up with TRBD1. The assigned J gene may be wrong: the sequence end matches TRBJ2-7 better. This CDR3 comprises 16 residues. The germline CDR1 and CDR2 sequences are SGHDT and YYEEEE. The CDR3 region has the DNA TGTGCCAGCAGCTTTACTCGGGACAGGGGGATAACCGAGCAGTACTTC. Encoded protein: CASSFTRDRGITEQYF.

J is TRBJ1-2 and V is TRBV13; TRBD1 might be the D (6 bases). CDR3 length: 12 residues. V lost 7 bases and J 8 bases, leaving 14 bases between the germline ends. The germline V gene has CDR1 PRHDT and CDR2 FYEKMQ (reference sequence). The CDR3 sequence: CASNPRGRGYTF. CDR3 nucleotide sequence: TGTGCCAGCAACCCCAGGGGTCGGGGCTACACCTTC.

The V gene is TRBV5-1, the J gene TRBJ1-1; 10 bases match TRBD1. The CDR3 is 16 amino acids. CDR1 is SGHRS and CDR2 is YFSETQ in the germline V gene. With 4 bases clipped from V and 4 bases from J, the junction kept 10 bases outside the gene matches. CDR3 loop: CASSPRQGAVGTEAFF. The CDR3 DNA is TGCGCCAGCAGCCCAAGACAGGGGGCTGTTGGCACTGAAGCTTTCTTT.

CDR3 DNA sequence: TGTGCCATCAGTGAGGAGGGCGGGAGATTATTTAATGAGCAGTTCTTC. Its protein is CAISEEGGRLFNEQFF. The chain is built from TRBV10-3 and TRBJ2-1, with TRBD2 matching 7 bases. Germline CDR1 and CDR2: ENHRY and SYGVKD. CDR3 size: 16 residues. J was trimmed by 7 bases and V by 2 bases; bases with no gene match: 11.

The V gene is TRBV7-2, the J gene TRBJ2-7; TRBD2 agrees at 9 bases. After removal of 4 bases from V and 2 bases from J, the junction contained 6 bases not matched to a gene. This CDR3 is 15 amino acids long. The germline V gene encodes CDR1 SGHTA and CDR2 FQGNSA. CDR3 nucleotide sequence: TGTGCCAGCAGCTCCTGGACTAGCGCCACCTACGAGCAGTACTTC. Translated, it gives CASSSWTSATYEQYF.

The chain is built from TRBV7-9 and TRBJ2-1; D ambiguous. Trimming stripped 1 base from V and 8 bases from J, with 12 bases between. The germline gives CDR1 SEHNR, CDR2 FQNEAQ (reference sequence). The CDR3 spans 14 residues. This chain's CDR3 is CASSLVPVWYEQFF. The CDR3 DNA reads as TGTGCCAGCAGCTTAGTACCGGTTTGGTATGAGCAGTTCTTC.

This clone came up once. This chain connects TRBV2 to TRBJ1-3; D is unclear. This CDR3 spans 13 amino acids. Germline-derived CDR1 and CDR2 are SNHLY and FYNNEI. V gave up 5 bases and J gave up 5 bases, with 10 bases separating them. The CDR3 protein is CASSYVARNTIYF. The CDR3 nucleotides are TGTGCCAGCAGTTACGTAGCAAGAAACACCATATATTTT.

The chain joins TRBV7-9 to TRBJ2-1; 9 nucleotides match TRBD1. Germline CDR1 is SEHNR and CDR2 is FQNEAQ (reference sequence). The CDR3 has 18 residues. V was pared by 0 bases and J by 4 bases, with 10 bases of the junction left unmatched. The CDR3 loop reads CASSLALLQGADYNEQFF. The CDR3 bases are TGTGCCAGCAGCTTAGCTCTACTACAGGGGGCGGATTACAATGAGCAGTTCTTC.

J is TRBJ1-1 and V is TRBV30; TRBD1 aligns across 7 bases. V shed 0 bases and J 3 bases; nucleotides not matched to a gene: 7. The CDR3 consists of 15 residues. Germline CDR1 is GTSNPN and CDR2 is SVGIG (reference sequence). The CDR3 bases are TGTGCCTGGAGTGTAGGGGGCGGAGGAGACACTGAAGCTTTCTTT. Amino acid sequence: CAWSVGGGGDTEAFF.

In nucleotides, the CDR3 is TGCGCCAGCAGCTCAACGGGACAGGGCTACGAGCAGTACTTC. It yields the protein CASSSTGQGYEQYF. The rearrangement uses TRBV5-1 and TRBJ2-7; 9 positions agree with TRBD1. Losses at the gene ends were 3 bases for V and 3 bases for J; bases not matched to a gene: 4. Germline CDR1 reads SGHRS; CDR2 reads YFSETQ. CDR3 length: 14 residues.

The gene calls are TRBV6-5 and TRBJ2-5; the D gene is possibly TRBD1 (6 bases). Germline CDR1 MNHEY, CDR2 SVGAGI. CDR3 size: 13 residues. The V end lost 6 bases, the J end lost 5 bases, and 13 bases lay between the germline ends. CDR3 sequence (DNA): TGTGCCAGCAGCCTACAGGGTTGGGAGACCCAGTACTTC. It yields the protein CASSLQGWETQYF.

Worth noting for this clone: The junction shows a germline mismatch at one end, possibly a read error. The chain links TRBV5-1 to TRBJ1-4; D perhaps matches TRBD1 (5 bases). Germline CDR1 SGHRS, CDR2 YFSETQ. The CDR3 runs to 16 residues. Here the CDR3 DNA reads TGCGCCAGCAGCTTGACAGGCTCGACAATGAATGGAAAACTGTTTTTT. Residues: CASSLTGSTMNGKLFF.

CDR3 region: CASSLGGTGGIYEQYF. CDR3 nucleotides: TGTGCCAGCAGCCTGGGGGGGACAGGGGGAATCTACGAGCAGTACTTC. The rearrangement uses TRBV5-4 and TRBJ2-7, with 11 positions matching TRBD1. V was pared by 4 bases and J by 3 bases, with 9 bases of the junction left unmatched. Per germline, CDR1 SGHNT and CDR2 YYREEE (reference sequence). This CDR3 has 16 residues.

The chain uses TRBV19 and TRBJ1-3, with TRBD1 matching over 9 bases. This CDR3 spans 15 amino acids. Germline V lookup: CDR1 LNHDA, CDR2 SQIVND (reference sequence). With 8 bases clipped from V and 1 base from J, the junction kept 6 bases outside the gene matches. For the CDR3, the DNA is TGTGCCAGTTCGGACAGGGGACTATCTGGAAACACCATATATTTT. Its translation is CASSDRGLSGNTIYF.

The chain carries TRBV5-4 and TRBJ2-7, with a possible D match to TRBD2 (6 bases). The ends were cut back, 1 base at V and 0 bases at J, with 11 bases in the middle. CDR1 and CDR2 from the germline V gene are SGHNT and YYREEE (reference sequence). The CDR3 covers 15 residues. The CDR3: CASSLWGESSYEQYF. As DNA, the CDR3 is TGTGCCAGCAGCTTGTGGGGGGAGAGCTCCTACGAGCAGTACTTC.

This clone was seen a handful of times. The rearrangement uses TRBV2 and TRBJ2-1; 8 bases line up with TRBD2. The junction had 10 bases not matched to a gene; V was cut back by 6 bases and J by 3 bases. The CDR3 loop spans 16 amino acids. Germline V lookup: CDR1 SNHLY, CDR2 FYNNEI. This chain's CDR3 is CASSPRGGVVYNEQFF. The CDR3 coding sequence is TGTGCCAGCAGCCCCCGGGGGGGAGTGGTCTACAATGAGCAGTTCTTC.

The chain combines TRBV30 with TRBJ1-1; 8 bases are shared with TRBD1. The CDR3 loop spans 14 amino acids. The J segment lost 4 bases and the V segment lost 0 bases, leaving 4 bases of the junction unmatched. Per germline, CDR1 GTSNPN and CDR2 SVGIG (reference sequence). The CDR3 DNA reads TGTGCCTGGAGTGTAGGGACAGGACCCACTGAAGCTTTCTTT. Encoded protein: CAWSVGTGPTEAFF.